Here is one TCR beta chain with its context. What it recognizes is unknown. Trimming removed 5 bases from V and 2 bases from J; junction bases left unmatched: 5. The CDR3 covers 15 residues. CDR1 MNHEY and CDR2 SMNVEV come from the germline V gene (reference sequence). Profiled with immunoSEQ multiplex PCR; TCRdb holds only in-frame clones, not every one. The sample contains about 86,000 clones, 90% of which appear only once. These data come from a study of T cell responses to AZD1222 COVID-19 vaccine. Regarding the study as a whole: Seropositivity was recorded at baseline in only 6 or 7 AZD1222 recipients. Breadth and depth of Spike-specific TCRs rose after two AZD1222 doses. There were repertoire samples only from the period after the peak T cell response. Donors skewed white British and female; clonal diversity was possibly underestimated.

This chain connects TRBV27 to TRBJ1-5, with TRBD1 matching over 8 bases. The clonotype originates from an adult in good health. The source material was peripheral blood, sampled on day 0 of AZD1222 vaccination. The DNA for the CDR3 is TGTGCCAGCAGTATAGACAGGGGCGGCAATCAGCCCCAGCATTTT. This gives the protein CASSIDRGGNQPQHF.